This T cell receptor (beta chain) derives from a study of cytomegalovirus exposure and HLA in healthy donors. The wider study: Genetic ancestry analysis placed 75% to 85% of the 410 or so donors that were genotyped in the Caucasian-associated cluster.

General study findings and limits: Among the sequence variants, a highly shared cluster was likely an artifact of sequencing.

PCR was performed using 60 Vbeta and 13 Jbeta primers. TCRdb keeps only in-frame clones here, not all; method: immunoSEQ multiplex PCR. Of 200,000 or so clones in the sample, over 70% were seen once. The CDR3 runs 13 residues. V lost 8 bases to trimming and J lost 4 bases; unmatched junction nucleotides: 5. Germline V gives CDR1 MDHEN, CDR2 SYDVKM. On this clone itself: Antigen specificity is unknown.

Although they were nominally healthy when sampled, donors likely had unrecorded immune exposures. Sequencing used PBMCs. This chain joins TRBV28 and TRBJ2-4; 7 nucleotides agree with TRBD1. The receptor comes from a woman aged 18-35 years in good health and CMV-seropositive. The CDR3 coding sequence is TGTGCCAGCGAGACAGGGAATAAAAACATTCAGTACTTC. Its protein product is CASETGNKNIQYF.